This TCR beta chain was identified during a study of spatial heterogeneity in lung cancer. Study information: Raw-read counts averaged over ten per unique TCR and UMI combination.

Indicated time point: sample taken at primary tumor resection. TCRs were sequenced from unsorted whole RNA of tumor, nontumor lung or PBMC. The donors comprised roughly 71 untreated early-stage non-small cell lung cancer patients. Trimming took off 1 base at V and 1 base at J, with 10 bases between the two ends. CDR1 SGHTA and CDR2 FQGNSA come from the germline V gene. This CDR3 has 15 amino acids. Unique molecular identifiers tagged every individual TCR cDNA molecule. TCRdb recomputed calls from the 5' RACE reads with MiXCR, one row per CDR3 protein. In the table there are around 4,000 distinct CDR3 sequences, around 21% of which are singletons. This clonotype is deemed medium-sized.

The receptor was isolated from a female donor with early-stage non-small cell lung cancer. V usage is TRBV7-2 and J usage is TRBJ1-1; D not certain. The sequencing here drew on normal lung tissue next to the tumor, taken at surgery. CDR3 nucleotide sequence: TGTGCCAGCAGCTTAGGCCGGATAAGGAACACTGAAGCTTTCTTT. Protein sequence: CASSLGRIRNTEAFF. Complete variable domain (other parts from reference TRBV7-2 and TRBJ1-1): GAGVSQSPSNKVTEKGKDVELRCDPISGHTALYWYRQSLGQGLEFLIYFQGNSAPDKSGLPSDRFSAERTGGSVSTLTIQRTQQEDSAVYLCASSLGRIRNTEAFFGQGTRLTVV.